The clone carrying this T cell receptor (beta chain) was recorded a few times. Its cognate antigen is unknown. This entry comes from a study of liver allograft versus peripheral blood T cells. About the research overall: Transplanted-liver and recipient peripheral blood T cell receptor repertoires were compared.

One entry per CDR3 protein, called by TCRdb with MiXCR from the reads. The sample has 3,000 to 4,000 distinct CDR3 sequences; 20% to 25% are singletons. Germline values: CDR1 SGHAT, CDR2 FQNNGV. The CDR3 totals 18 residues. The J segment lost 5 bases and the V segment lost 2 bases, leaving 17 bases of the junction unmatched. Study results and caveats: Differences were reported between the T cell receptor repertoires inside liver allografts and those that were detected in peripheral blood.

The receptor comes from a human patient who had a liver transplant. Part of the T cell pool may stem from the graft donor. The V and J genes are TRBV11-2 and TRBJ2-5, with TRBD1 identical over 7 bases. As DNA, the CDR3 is TGTGCCAGCAGCTTACTACAGGGATCGACAGGGTTAACGGAGACCCAGTACTTC. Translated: CASSLLQGSTGLTETQYF.